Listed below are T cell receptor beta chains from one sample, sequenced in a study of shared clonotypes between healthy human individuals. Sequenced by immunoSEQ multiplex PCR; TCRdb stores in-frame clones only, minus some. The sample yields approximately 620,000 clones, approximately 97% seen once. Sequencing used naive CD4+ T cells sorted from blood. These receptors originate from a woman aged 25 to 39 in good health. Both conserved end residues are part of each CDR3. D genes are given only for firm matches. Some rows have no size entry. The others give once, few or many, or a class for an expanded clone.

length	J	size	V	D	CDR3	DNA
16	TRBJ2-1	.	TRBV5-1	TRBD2	CASSQGGTSGFNEQFF	TGCGCCAGCAGCCAAGGAGGGACTAGCGGGTTCAATGAGCAGTTCTTC
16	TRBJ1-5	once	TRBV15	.	CATTPGWGQSNQPQHF	TGTGCCACCACCCCAGGATGGGGGCAGAGCAATCAGCCCCAGCATTTT
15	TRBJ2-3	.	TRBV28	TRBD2	CASSLGLAGVNTQYF	TGTGCCAGCAGTCTCGGACTAGCGGGAGTGAATACGCAGTATTTT
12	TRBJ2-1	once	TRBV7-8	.	CASSLGLNEQFF	TGTGCCAGCAGCTTGGGGCTCAATGAGCAGTTCTTC
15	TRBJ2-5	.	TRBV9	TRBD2	CASSAKLREGETQYF	TGTGCCAGCAGCGCTAAACTGCGGGAGGGAGAGACCCAGTACTTC
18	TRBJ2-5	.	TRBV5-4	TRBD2	CASSLRGRGRRFGETQYF	TGTGCCAGCAGCCTCCGCGGGCGCGGGAGGAGGTTCGGAGAGACCCAGTACTTC
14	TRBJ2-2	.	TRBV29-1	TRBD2	CSVLAGDPSGELFF	TGCAGCGTCTTAGCGGGGGACCCTTCCGGGGAGCTGTTTTTT
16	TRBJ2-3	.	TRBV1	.	CTSSDRPGLAEITQYF	TGCACCAGCAGCGACAGGCCGGGACTAGCAGAAATTACGCAGTATTTT
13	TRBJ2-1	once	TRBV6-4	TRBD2	CASSELTSGQQFF	TGTGCCAGCAGTGAGCTGACTAGCGGGCAGCAGTTCTTC
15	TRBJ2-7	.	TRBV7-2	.	CASSFEALVSYEQYF	TGTGCCAGCAGCTTCGAAGCGCTTGTATCCTACGAGCAGTACTTC
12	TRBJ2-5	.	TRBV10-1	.	CASSVGQETQYF	TGCGCCAGCAGTGTCGGACAAGAGACCCAGTACTTC
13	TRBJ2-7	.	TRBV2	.	CASSGQEPYEQYF	TGTGCCAGCAGTGGGCAGGAACCCTACGAGCAGTACTTC
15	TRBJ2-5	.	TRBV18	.	CASSPSGGAGETQYF	TGTGCCAGCTCACCGTCAGGAGGGGCTGGGGAGACCCAGTACTTC
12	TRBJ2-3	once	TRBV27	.	CASSAAGDTQYF	TGTGCCAGCAGTGCGGCGGGGGATACGCAGTATTTT
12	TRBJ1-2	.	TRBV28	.	CASSATIPGYTF	TGTGCCAGCAGTGCTACCATTCCTGGCTACACCTTC
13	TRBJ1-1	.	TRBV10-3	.	CAISDGLGREAFF	TGTGCCATCAGCGATGGTTTGGGGAGGGAAGCTTTCTTT
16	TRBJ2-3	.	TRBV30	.	CAWSPLPSVFADTQYF	TGTGCCTGGAGTCCCCTTCCTAGCGTTTTCGCAGATACGCAGTATTTT
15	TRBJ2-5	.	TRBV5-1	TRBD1	CASSARTGAFETQYF	TGCGCCAGCAGCGCAAGGACAGGGGCCTTTGAGACCCAGTACTTC
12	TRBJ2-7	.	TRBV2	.	CASSEREYEQYF	TGTGCCAGCAGTGAGAGGGAATACGAGCAGTACTTC
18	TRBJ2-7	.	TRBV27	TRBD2	CASSLSPMGGRNSYEQYF	TGTGCCAGCAGTTTATCACCTATGGGCGGGAGGAACTCCTACGAGCAGTACTTC
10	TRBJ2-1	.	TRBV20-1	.	CSARRHEQFF	TGCAGTGCTAGACGGCATGAGCAGTTCTTC
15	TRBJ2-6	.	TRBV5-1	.	CASSLGLYGANVLTF	TGCGCCAGCAGCTTGGGTCTTTATGGGGCCAACGTCCTGACTTTC
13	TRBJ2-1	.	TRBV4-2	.	CASSQVRVGEQFF	TGTGCCAGCAGCCAAGTGCGGGTAGGGGAGCAGTTCTTC
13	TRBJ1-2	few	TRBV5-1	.	CASSMDGDRGYTF	TGCGCCAGCAGCATGGACGGAGATAGGGGCTACACCTTC
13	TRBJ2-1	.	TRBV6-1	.	CASTPRERNEQFF	TGTGCCAGCACCCCAAGGGAGAGAAATGAGCAGTTCTTC
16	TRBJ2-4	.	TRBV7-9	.	CASSIGPVLAKNIQYF	TGTGCCAGCAGCATAGGACCAGTACTAGCCAAAAACATTCAGTACTTC
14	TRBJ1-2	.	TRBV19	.	CASSIKHRIYGYTF	TGTGCCAGTAGTATTAAACACAGGATCTATGGCTACACCTTC
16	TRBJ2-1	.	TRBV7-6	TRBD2	CASSLGLAGGPTEQFF	TGTGCCAGCAGCTTAGGGCTAGCGGGAGGGCCGACTGAGCAGTTCTTC
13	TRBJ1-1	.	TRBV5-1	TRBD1	CASSFTGAAEAFF	TGCGCCAGCAGCTTTACAGGGGCGGCTGAAGCTTTCTTT
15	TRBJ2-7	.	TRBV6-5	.	CASSYSGGPSYEQYF	TGTGCCAGCAGTTACTCCGGGGGACCCTCCTACGAGCAGTACTTC
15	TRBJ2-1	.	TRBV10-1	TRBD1	CASSEGGTGRNEQFF	TGCGCCAGCAGTGAAGGAGGGACAGGGCGAAATGAGCAGTTCTTC
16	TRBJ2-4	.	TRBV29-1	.	CSVLVIKTGLVDIQYF	TGCAGCGTTTTGGTGATTAAGACAGGATTGGTAGACATTCAGTACTTC
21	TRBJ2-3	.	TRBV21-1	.	CASSKVFLAGGPAPGTDTQYF	TGTGCCAGCAGCAAAGTTTTCCTAGCGGGAGGGCCGGCGCCAGGTACAGATACGCAGTATTTT
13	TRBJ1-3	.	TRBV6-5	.	CASRSAGGNTIYF	TGTGCCAGCAGATCCGCGGGGGGAAACACCATATATTTT
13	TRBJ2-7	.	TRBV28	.	CASSLTGPREQYF	TGTGCCAGCAGTCTAACAGGACCCCGCGAGCAGTACTTC
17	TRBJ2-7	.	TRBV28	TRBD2	CASSLVPLAGGLRGQYF	TGTGCCAGCAGTTTGGTCCCTCTAGCGGGAGGCCTACGAGGGCAGTACTTC
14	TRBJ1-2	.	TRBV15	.	CATSRDRTDYGYTF	TGTGCCACCAGCAGAGACCGGACAGACTATGGCTACACCTTC
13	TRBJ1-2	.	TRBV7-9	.	CASSLGEYYGYTF	TGTGCCAGCAGCTTAGGGGAATACTATGGCTACACCTTC
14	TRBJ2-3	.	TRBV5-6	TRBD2	CASSRSGSADTQYF	TGTGCCAGCAGCCGTAGCGGGAGTGCAGATACGCAGTATTTT
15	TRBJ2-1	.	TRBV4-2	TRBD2	CASTQSGSSYNEQFF	TGTGCCAGCACACAAAGCGGGAGCTCCTACAATGAGCAGTTCTTC
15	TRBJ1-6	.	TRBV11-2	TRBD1	CASTKRQGLDSPLHF	TGTGCCAGCACGAAGAGACAGGGGCTGGATTCACCCCTCCACTTT
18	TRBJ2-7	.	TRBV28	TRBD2	CASSWPPLGTSGSYEQYF	TGTGCCAGCAGTTGGCCCCCCTTAGGGACTAGCGGCTCCTACGAGCAGTACTTC
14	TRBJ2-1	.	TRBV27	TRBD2	CASSLWGGYNEQFF	TGTGCCAGCAGTTTATGGGGGGGCTACAATGAGCAGTTCTTC
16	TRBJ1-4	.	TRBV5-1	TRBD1	CASSLQGTATNEKLFF	TGCGCCAGCAGCTTACAGGGGACTGCAACTAATGAAAAACTGTTTTTT
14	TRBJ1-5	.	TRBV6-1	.	CASSAGRGYQPQHF	TGTGCCAGCAGTGCCGGCAGGGGTTATCAGCCCCAGCATTTT
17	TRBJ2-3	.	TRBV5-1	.	CASSWTITGDATDTQYF	TGCGCCAGCAGCTGGACGATTACGGGTGATGCCACAGATACGCAGTATTTT
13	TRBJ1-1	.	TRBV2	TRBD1	CASGTGANTEAFF	TGTGCCAGCGGGACAGGGGCGAACACTGAAGCTTTCTTT
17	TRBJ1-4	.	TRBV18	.	CASSPSPPETTNEKLFF	TGTGCCAGCTCACCATCACCCCCAGAGACAACTAATGAAAAACTGTTTTTT
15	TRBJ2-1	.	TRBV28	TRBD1	CASSTRTGRLESQFF	TGTGCCAGCAGTACCCGGACAGGTCGTCTTGAGTCGCAGTTCTTC
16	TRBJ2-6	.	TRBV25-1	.	CASSGIKGSGANVLTF	TGTGCCAGCAGTGGAATTAAGGGGTCTGGGGCCAACGTCCTGACTTTC
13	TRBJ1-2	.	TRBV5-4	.	CASTRGGQEGYTF	TGTGCCAGCACACGGGGGGGGCAAGAGGGCTACACCTTC